This entry describes one TCR beta chain. Its antigen is unknown. PCR was performed a second time for about 7 to 12 cycles using a sample-barcoded 5' primer and a J-beta primer mix. With 12 random nucleotides, a template-switch adaptor tagged each individual cDNA molecule. Each CDR3 protein gets one entry after TCRdb re-called the 5' RACE reads with MiXCR. The table has more than 1,400,000 distinct CDR3 sequences, about 40% seen once; the top ten hold roughly 8.2%. CDR3 length equals 16 residues. V shed 0 bases and J shed 2 bases, with 14 bases lying between them. Germline V lookup: CDR1 LGHDT, CDR2 YNNKEL (reference sequence). This specimen belongs to a study of blood T cells in healthy people across ages. General observations from the study: Naive and antigen-experienced cells could not be conclusively compared, given unsorted PBMCs. Long-lived donors had more naive CD4+ cells and higher diversity than aged donors. Diversity was estimated from one million T cells, and these estimates were considered underestimates.

The rearrangement uses TRBV3-1 and TRBJ2-7; a possible D gene is TRBD1 (6 bases). This TCR was sampled from a woman younger than 30 in good health. Sequencing was done on a sample of blood. In nucleotides, the CDR3 is TGTGCCAGCAGCCAAGAAGAGGGGGACGGACCCTACGAGCAGTACTTC. It specifies CASSQEEGDGPYEQYF.